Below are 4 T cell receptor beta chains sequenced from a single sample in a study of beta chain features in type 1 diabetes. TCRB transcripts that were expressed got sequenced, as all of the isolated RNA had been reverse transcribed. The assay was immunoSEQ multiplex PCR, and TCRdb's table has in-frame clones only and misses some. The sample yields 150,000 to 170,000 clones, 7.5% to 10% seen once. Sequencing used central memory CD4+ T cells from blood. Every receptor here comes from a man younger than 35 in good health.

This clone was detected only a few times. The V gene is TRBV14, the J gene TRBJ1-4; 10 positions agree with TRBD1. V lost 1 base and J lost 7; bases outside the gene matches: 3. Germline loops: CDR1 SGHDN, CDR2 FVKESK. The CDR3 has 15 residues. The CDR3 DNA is TGTGCCAGCAGCCAAGTGACAGGGGGCAGTGAAAAACTGTTTTTT. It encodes CASSQVTGGSEKLFF.

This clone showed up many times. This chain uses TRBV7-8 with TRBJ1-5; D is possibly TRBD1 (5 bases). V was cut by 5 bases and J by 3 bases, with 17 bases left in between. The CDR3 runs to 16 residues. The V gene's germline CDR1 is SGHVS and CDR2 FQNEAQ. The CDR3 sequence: CASSQGGRTPNQPQHF. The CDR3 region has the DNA TGTGCCAGCAGCCAGGGCGGTAGGACGCCCAATCAGCCCCAGCATTTT.

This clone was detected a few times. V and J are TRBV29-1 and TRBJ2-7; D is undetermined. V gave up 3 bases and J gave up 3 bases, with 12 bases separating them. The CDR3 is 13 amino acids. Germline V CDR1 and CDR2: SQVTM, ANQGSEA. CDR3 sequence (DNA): TGCAGCGTTGATTCGGGTAGCCTCTACGAGCAGTACTTC. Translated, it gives CSVDSGSLYEQYF.

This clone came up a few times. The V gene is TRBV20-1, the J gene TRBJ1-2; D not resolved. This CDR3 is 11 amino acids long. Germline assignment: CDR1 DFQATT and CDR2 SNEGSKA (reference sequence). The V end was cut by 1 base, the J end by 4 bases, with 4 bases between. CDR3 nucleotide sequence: TGCAGTGCTAGAGTATCCTATGGCTACACCTTC. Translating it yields CSARVSYGYTF.